This T cell receptor (beta chain) appears in the sequencing data of a study of blood T cells in healthy people across ages. Findings and caveats of the study: No one knew whether donors had CMV, which possibly confounded expanded clonotype changes.

Then a second PCR, running roughly 6 to 12 cycles, was carried out with a sample-barcoded 5' primer and a J-beta primer mix. TCRdb fed the 5' RACE reads into MiXCR, producing one record per CDR3 protein. The table lists around 2 million distinct CDR3 sequences, about two fifths of them singletons, with roughly 23% in the top ten. The CDR3 has 14 amino acids. Germline V CDR1 and CDR2: DFQATT, SNEGSKA (reference sequence). The V end was cut by 5 bases, the J end by 2 bases, with 15 bases between. Remarks on this clonotype: The antigen remains unidentified.

The receptor's source is a human donor in good health. The rearrangement joins TRBV20-1 to TRBJ1-1; no clear D gene. What was sequenced was blood. CDR3 nucleotides: TGCAGTGCTGCCCCCGGGCCCATAAACACTGAAGCTTTCTTT. The encoded protein is CSAAPGPINTEAFF.